The 15 T cell receptor beta chains given below trace back to one sample, sequenced in a study of T-cell reconstitution after alpha-beta-depleted transplantation in children. Preparation of the TCRbeta library involved a method that used unique molecular identifiers. TCRdb reanalysed the PCR reads using MiXCR and keeps one entry per CDR3 protein. Counted here are roughly 100,000 distinct CDR3 sequences, roughly 7.2% occurring once; the ten biggest clones make up less than 20%. Sequencing used PBMCs, obtained before TCRalphabeta/CD19-depleted stem cell transplant. These receptors were taken from a boy younger than 10 with acute lymphoblastic leukemia, due to receive a stem cell transplant.

This clonotype was counted only a few times. The chain recombines TRBV10-2 with TRBJ2-5, with D perhaps being TRBD1 or TRBD2 (6 bases each). Germline V gives CDR1 WSHSY, CDR2 SAAADI. Trimming took 4 bases from V and 5 from J, leaving 20 bases between them. This CDR3 has 16 amino acids. The CDR3 reads CASSGATGAGGETQYF. The CDR3 DNA sequence: TGCGCCAGCAGTGGGGCGACAGGTGCTGGGGGGGAGACCCAGTACTTC.

This clonotype occurred a few times. The V and J genes are TRBV20-1 and TRBJ2-5; 9 positions match TRBD2. Germline CDR1 DFQATT, CDR2 SNEGSKA (reference sequence). V lost 0 bases and J lost 10; bases outside the gene matches: 12. The CDR3 is made up of 15 amino acids. CDR3 DNA sequence: TGCAGTGCTAGAGAGGGGACTAGCCCCAGAGTGAGCCAGTACTTC. Its protein product is CSAREGTSPRVSQYF.

This clonotype was seen more than once but under ten times. V is TRBV20-1 and J is TRBJ2-1; the D gene is possibly TRBD1 (6 bases). This CDR3 is 13 amino acids long. Germline CDR1 reads DFQATT; CDR2 reads SNEGSKA (reference sequence). Trimming took off 4 bases at V and 4 bases at J, with 11 bases between the two ends. For the CDR3, the DNA is TGCAGTGCTAAACAGGGCCTATACAATGAGCAGTTCTTC. Its translation: CSAKQGLYNEQFF.

Only one count was recorded for this clonotype. This clone may be a read error of a much larger clone one base away. The CDR3 region has the DNA TGCGCCAGCAGCCAAGGATCCCAGGGGGGGCAGGAGCAGTTCTTC. Its translation is CASSQGSQGGQEQFF. The chain employs TRBV4-3 and TRBJ2-1; D is perhaps TRBD1 or TRBD2 (7 bases each). Trimming removed 1 base at V and 10 bases at J, with 17 bases between. Germline-derived CDR1 and CDR2 are LGHNA and YSLEER. The length of the CDR3 is 15 residues.

This clonotype was found many times. J is TRBJ2-3 and V is TRBV20-1, with a possible D match to TRBD1 (6 bases). V was clipped by 0 bases and J by 4 bases, with 14 bases between them. The CDR3 spans 15 residues. Germline-derived CDR1 and CDR2 are DFQATT and SNEGSKA (reference sequence). This CDR3 is CSARDPRGVADTQYF. In DNA form, the CDR3 reads TGCAGTGCTAGAGACCCCAGGGGAGTGGCAGATACGCAGTATTTT.

The chain combines TRBV27 with TRBJ1-1, with D unclear. CDR1 is MNHEY, CDR2 SMNVEV, per germline (reference sequence). There are 16 residues in the CDR3. V gave up 2 bases and J gave up 0 bases, with 13 bases separating them. The CDR3 nucleotides are TGTGCCAGCAGTTTAACGTCTCTAGTTATGAACACTGAAGCTTTCTTT. As protein: CASSLTSLVMNTEAFF.

The chain is built from TRBV18 and TRBJ1-5; D unresolved. The CDR3 runs 16 residues. The germline gives CDR1 KGHSH, CDR2 LQKENI. Trimming removed 3 bases at V and 2 bases at J, with 14 bases between. The CDR3 sequence: CASSPLPPAGNQPQHF. The CDR3 region has the DNA TGTGCCAGCTCACCGTTACCTCCGGCGGGCAATCAGCCCCAGCATTTT.

Concerning this clonotype: At one boundary the junction diverges from the germline segment, which might be a read error. The chain joins TRBV7-7 to TRBJ2-1; 7 bases match TRBD2. Germline V CDR1 and CDR2: SSHAT, FNYEAQ (reference sequence). The CDR3 consists of 15 residues. The CDR3: CASSPGLVIGDEQFF. Here the CDR3 DNA reads TGTGCTAGCAGCCCCGGACTAGTGATCGGCGATGAGCAGTTCTTC. The whole variable domain, filled in from reference TRBV7-7 and TRBJ2-1, reads GAGVSQSPRYKVTKRGQDVTLRCDPISSHATLYWYQQALGQGPEFLTYFNYEAQPDKSGLPSDRFSAERPEGSISTLTIQRTEQRDSAMYRCASSPGLVIGDEQFFGPGTRLTVL.

This clonotype appeared a few times. The CDR3 sequence: CSARIPTRGPDTQYF. In DNA form, the CDR3 reads TGCAGTGCCAGAATCCCGACTAGAGGGCCAGATACGCAGTATTTT. The V call is TRBV20-1, the J call TRBJ2-3, with D perhaps matching TRBD2 (6 bases). V was trimmed by 6 bases and J by 4 bases, leaving 20 bases between them. Germline V gene data show CDR1 as DFQATT and CDR2 as SNEGSKA (reference sequence). The CDR3 loop spans 15 amino acids.

The sample holds a few counts of this clonotype. The rearrangement links TRBV7-2 to TRBJ2-5; 9 bases match TRBD1. Germline V lookup: CDR1 SGHTA, CDR2 FQGNSA. The trim removed 4 bases at V and 1 base at J, leaving 4 bases unmatched. CDR3 length equals 15 residues. CDR3 DNA: TGTGCCAGCAGCTCCGACAGGGGGGTCCAAGAGACCCAGTACTTC. It yields the protein CASSSDRGVQETQYF.

The chain uses TRBV20-1 and TRBJ2-5; no clear D. Germline V gene sequence: CDR1 DFQATT, CDR2 SNEGSKA (reference sequence). CDR3 length: 14 residues. The CDR3 sequence: CCARDGQEQETQYF. In nucleotides, the CDR3 is TGCTGCGCTAGAGATGGTCAGGAGCAAGAGACCCAGTACTTC.

This clonotype was seen at least ten times. V gene TRBV7-8 combines with J gene TRBJ2-7; the D is unclear. The CDR3 covers 12 residues. The germline V gene encodes CDR1 SGHVS and CDR2 FQNEAQ. V shed 5 bases and J shed 2 bases, with 7 bases lying between them. The CDR3 sequence is CASSPRAYEQYF. The CDR3 DNA reads as TGTGCCAGCAGCCCCCGGGCCTACGAGCAGTACTTC.

The chain has TRBV28 and TRBJ1-2, with D maybe TRBD1 (5 bases). There are 16 residues in the CDR3. The V gene's germline CDR1 is MDHEN and CDR2 SYDVKM. The germline V and J ends were trimmed by 6 bases and 0 bases, with 17 bases remaining between them. CDR3 in DNA: TGTGCCAGCAGCCCCCAAGGGGAAGTACCTAACTATGGCTACACCTTC. This sequence encodes CASSPQGEVPNYGYTF.

This clonotype was counted ten times or more. V is TRBV9 and J is TRBJ2-1; D is unresolved. Trimming stripped 1 base from V and 8 bases from J, with 10 bases between. CDR3 length: 13 residues. Germline CDR1 reads SGDLS; CDR2 reads YYNGEE. The CDR3 region is CASSVSRIDEQFF. The DNA for the CDR3 is TGTGCCAGCAGCGTATCCCGGATCGATGAGCAGTTCTTC. The variable domain in full, with the rest retrieved from reference TRBV9 and TRBJ2-1, is DSGVTQTPKHLITATGQRVTLRCSPRSGDLSVYWYQQSLDQGLQFLIQYYNGEERAKGNILERFSAQQFPDLHSELNLSSLELGDSALYFCASSVSRIDEQFFGPGTRLTVL.

This clonotype appeared many times. The gene calls are TRBV5-1 and TRBJ2-5; D perhaps matches TRBD1 (6 bases). V dropped 5 bases and J dropped 4 bases, with 15 bases sitting between them. The CDR3 sequence is 14 residues long. Per germline, CDR1 SGHRS and CDR2 YFSETQ. The CDR3 loop is CASRVTGSPETQYF. CDR3 DNA sequence: TGCGCCAGCAGGGTGACAGGATCCCCAGAGACCCAGTACTTC.